These 28 T cell receptor beta chains came from one sample sequenced in a study of blood T cells in healthy people across ages. Alongside a J-beta primer mix, a sample-barcoded 5' primer served in a second PCR lasting 7 to 11 cycles. TCRdb ran MiXCR on the 5' RACE reads and lists one entry per CDR3 protein. The table shows around 1,700,000 distinct CDR3 sequences, with 25% to 30% occurring only once. The sequenced sample consisted of blood. The receptors here all came from a woman aged 25 to 39 in good health.

V gene TRBV3-1 combines with J gene TRBJ2-1, with D possibly TRBD1 on 6 matching bases. CDR1 LGHDT and CDR2 YNNKEL come from the germline V gene (reference sequence). The germline V and J ends were trimmed by 1 base and 15 bases, with 19 bases remaining between them. The CDR3 runs to 14 residues. The CDR3 bases are TGTGCCAGCAGCCAAGGACAGCTGACTGGGGGCCGGTTCTTC. It codes for CASSQGQLTGGRFF.

As to this clonotype: Since a much larger clone is just one base distant, this may be a read error. The chain carries TRBV28 and TRBJ2-1; no clear D gene. The CDR3 is 13 amino acids. From germline, CDR1 is MDHEN and CDR2 SYDVKM. The CDR3 nucleotides read TGTGCCAACAGTCGCCGACCAAACAATGAGCAGTTCTTC. It is translated as CANSRRPNNEQFF.

This clonotype was seen many times. The chain combines TRBV9 with TRBJ2-7; weak D call: TRBD1 (6 bases). Per germline, CDR1 SGDLS and CDR2 YYNGEE. The V gene lost 1 base and the J gene lost 3 bases, with 20 bases spanning the gap. The CDR3 consists of 17 residues. The CDR3 loop reads CASSVTGGATGDYEQYF. CDR3 sequence (DNA): TGTGCCAGCAGCGTAACCGGTGGGGCGACAGGTGACTACGAGCAGTACTTC.

CDR3 residues: CASRAGTDTEAFF. DNA for the CDR3: TGTGCCAGCAGGGCTGGAACCGACACTGAAGCTTTCTTT. The chain combines TRBV7-9 with TRBJ1-1; D call uncertain. The CDR3 length is 13 residues. CDR1 is SEHNR and CDR2 is FQNEAQ in the germline V gene (reference sequence). The V end was cut by 6 bases, the J end by 3 bases, with 11 bases between.

Worth noting for this clonotype: A read error may produce the germline difference seen at one junction end. The J gene is TRBJ1-1, the V gene TRBV18; tentatively, D is TRBD1 (6 bases). The CDR3 has 13 amino acids. Germline CDR1 KGHSH, CDR2 LQKENI. The CDR3 here is CASSLRTAIEAFF. The CDR3 coding sequence is TGCGCCAGCTCACTAAGGACAGCAATTGAAGCTTTCTTT.

This clonotype was counted once. One end of the junction fails to match germline, which may point to a read error. The chain carries TRBV6-5 and TRBJ2-2; weak D call: TRBD1 (7 bases). Germline V gives CDR1 MNHEY, CDR2 SVGAGI. The CDR3 length is 12 residues. CDR3 protein: CASRGGDRERFF. In nucleotides, the CDR3 is TGTGCCAGCAGGGGGGGTGACAGGGAGCGGTTTTTT.

The rearrangement joins TRBV29-1 to TRBJ1-1; 7 bases line up with TRBD1. CDR1 is SQVTM and CDR2 is ANQGSEA in the germline V gene. The V gene end was trimmed by 5 bases and the J gene end by 5 bases; junction bases not matched to a gene: 11. This CDR3 has 14 amino acids. CDR3 nucleotide sequence: TGCAGCGTTAACCCGACAGGGAGGTCTACTGAAGCTTTCTTT. It codes for CSVNPTGRSTEAFF.

This clonotype was counted a few times. The chain joins TRBV7-9 to TRBJ2-2; D gene ambiguous. This CDR3 is 13 amino acids long. V gave up 3 bases and J gave up 6 bases, with 8 bases separating them. Germline V lookup: CDR1 SEHNR, CDR2 FQNEAQ (reference sequence). The CDR3 is CASSLGLAGELFF. CDR3 coding DNA: TGTGCCAGCAGCTTGGGCCTGGCCGGGGAGCTGTTTTTT.

DNA for the CDR3: TGTGCCAGCAGCCGGGCAGGAGGGGGACCCTTAGCTTTCTTT. This encodes CASSRAGGGPLAFF. The rearrangement uses TRBV14 and TRBJ1-1; possibly TRBD1 for D (6 bases). CDR3 size: 14 residues. Trimming took off 4 bases at V and 10 bases at J, with 19 bases between the two ends. Germline values: CDR1 SGHDN, CDR2 FVKESK.

Remarks on this clonotype: A read error may explain this, as a much larger clone is one base away. J is TRBJ2-7 and V is TRBV12-3 or TRBV12-4; D unclear. V shed 8 bases and J shed 2 bases, with 13 bases lying between them. CDR3 length: 13 amino acids. The CDR3 spells CASHQAAAYEQYF. The DNA for the CDR3 is TGTGCCAGCCACCAAGCTGCCGCCTACGAGCAGTACTTC.

For this clonotype: A read error may be the cause here, since a much bigger clone is one base away. The chain is built from TRBV29-1 and TRBJ2-7, with 8 nucleotides matching TRBD2. CDR1 and CDR2 from the germline V gene are SQVTM and ANQGSEA. With 3 bases clipped from V and 7 bases from J, the junction kept 5 bases outside the gene matches. This CDR3 is 12 amino acids long. CDR3 amino acids: CSVDAGGREQYF. As DNA, the CDR3 is TGCAGCGTTGATGCGGGGGGCCGGGAGCAGTACTTC.

This clonotype was seen ten or more times. The chain joins TRBV3-1 to TRBJ1-2; no clear D gene. The CDR3 length is 11 residues. Trimming took 1 base from V and 8 from J, leaving 5 bases between them. Germline CDR1 is LGHDT and CDR2 is YNNKEL (reference sequence). CDR3 region: CASSQARGYTF. The CDR3 region has the DNA TGTGCCAGCAGCCAAGCGCGGGGCTACACCTTC. Filled out from reference TRBV3-1 and TRBJ1-2, the complete variable domain reads DTAVSQTPKYLVTQMGNDKSIKCEQNLGHDTMYWYKQDSKKFLKIMFSYNNKELIINETVPNRFSPKSPDKAHLNLHINSLELGDSAVYFCASSQARGYTFGSGTRLTVV.

The genes are TRBV12-3 or TRBV12-4 and TRBJ2-3; 12 nucleotides agree with TRBD2. The CDR3 has 16 amino acids. J was trimmed by 2 bases and V by 6 bases; bases with no gene match: 6. DNA of the CDR3: TGTGCCAGCAGATGGACTAGCGGGACAAACACAGATACGCAGTATTTT. Its translation: CASRWTSGTNTDTQYF.

V is TRBV10-3 and J is TRBJ1-2, with no clear D. The CDR3 runs 13 residues. Deletions cut 2 bases from V and 5 bases from J, with 9 bases between. Germline loops: CDR1 ENHRY, CDR2 SYGVKD. The CDR3 region is CAISEMTNYGYTF. DNA of the CDR3: TGTGCCATCAGTGAGATGACAAATTATGGCTACACCTTC.

The chain links TRBV5-1 to TRBJ2-1; D is uncertain. CDR1 is SGHRS, CDR2 YFSETQ, per germline. V was clipped by 0 bases and J by 7 bases, with 8 bases between them. This CDR3 is 13 amino acids long. CDR3 DNA: TGCGCCAGCAGCTTGGCTCAGCAGAATGAGCAGTTCTTC. This gives the protein CASSLAQQNEQFF.

This clonotype was detected only a few times. The chain employs TRBV9 and TRBJ1-2; D remains ambiguous. From germline, CDR1 is SGDLS and CDR2 YYNGEE. With 3 bases removed from V and 2 bases from J, the gap between germline ends came to 8 bases. The CDR3 runs 13 residues. The DNA of the CDR3 is TGTGCCAGCAGCGCCGAGAGAAACTATGGCTACACCTTC. Translation: CASSAERNYGYTF. The full variable domain, its missing parts supplied by reference TRBV9 and TRBJ1-2, is DSGVTQTPKHLITATGQRVTLRCSPRSGDLSVYWYQQSLDQGLQFLIQYYNGEERAKGNILERFSAQQFPDLHSELNLSSLELGDSALYFCASSAERNYGYTFGSGTRLTVV.

This clonotype was seen a handful of times. This chain links TRBV6-2 or TRBV6-3 with TRBJ2-7; the D is unclear. V was shortened by 9 bases and J by 0 bases, with 18 bases between the two germline ends. Germline assignment: CDR1 MNHEY and CDR2 SVGEGT. The CDR3 is 15 amino acids. The CDR3 DNA is TGTGCCAGTACTAAAAGGGCGTTTAGCTCCTACGAGCAGTACTTC. Encoded protein: CASTKRAFSSYEQYF.

The chain has TRBV7-9 and TRBJ1-2; D perhaps matches TRBD1 (6 bases). CDR1 is SEHNR and CDR2 is FQNEAQ in the germline V gene (reference sequence). The CDR3 spans 15 residues. V was shortened by 5 bases and J by 0 bases, with 13 bases between the two germline ends. This chain's CDR3 is CASSLWTVTNYGYTF. The CDR3 DNA reads as TGTGCCAGCAGCCTGTGGACAGTCACTAACTATGGCTACACCTTC.

The sample holds one count of this clonotype. The conserved closing phenylalanine or tryptophan is absent in this CDR3, likely reflecting a read error. The V and J genes are TRBV29-1 and TRBJ1-1; TRBD1 matches at 7 bases. J was trimmed by 10 bases and V by 7 bases; bases with no gene match: 9. Germline CDR1 and CDR2: SQVTM and ANQGSEA. This CDR3 has 11 residues. The CDR3 loop is CSADYRGLAFS. DNA for the CDR3: TGCAGCGCCGACTACAGGGGTTTAGCTTTCTCT.

In this sample, this clonotype turned up a few times. V gene TRBV11-2 combines with J gene TRBJ2-2, with 10 bases lining up with TRBD2. The CDR3 is 16 residues long. The ends lost 1 base at V and 7 bases at J; junction bases unmatched: 6. Germline-derived CDR1 and CDR2 are SGHAT and FQNNGV. CDR3 loop: CASSLGLAGAVGELFF. The DNA of the CDR3 is TGTGCCAGCAGCTTAGGTCTAGCGGGAGCGGTCGGGGAGCTGTTTTTT.

The chain links TRBV18 to TRBJ1-1; no firm D call. Deletions cut 5 bases from V and 6 bases from J, with 16 bases between. The CDR3 has 14 residues. Germline loops: CDR1 KGHSH, CDR2 LQKENI. The CDR3 loop reads CASSGSTLQAEAFF. For the CDR3, the DNA is TGTGCCAGCTCAGGGTCTACTCTTCAGGCTGAAGCTTTCTTT. Full variable domain (remainder filled in from reference TRBV18 and TRBJ1-1): NAGVMQNPRHLVRRRGQEARLRCSPMKGHSHVYWYRQLPEEGLKFMVYLQKENIIDESGMPKERFSAEFPKEGPSILRIQQVVRGDSAAYFCASSGSTLQAEAFFGQGTRLTVV.

This clonotype was seen ten or more times. The chain employs TRBV10-3 and TRBJ2-7, with D possibly called TRBD1 or TRBD2 (5 bases each). V lost 3 bases and J lost 0, with 12 bases in between. The CDR3 extends over 15 amino acids. The V gene's germline CDR1 is ENHRY and CDR2 SYGVKD. The CDR3 loop reads CAISEWGKSSYEQYF. The CDR3 DNA is TGTGCCATCAGTGAATGGGGGAAGAGCTCCTACGAGCAGTACTTC.

The V and J genes are TRBV5-1 and TRBJ1-6; no firm D call. CDR1 is SGHRS, CDR2 YFSETQ, per germline. V lost 6 bases, J lost 8 bases, and 9 bases lay in between. The CDR3 runs 12 residues. The chain's CDR3 is CASTIKHSPLHF. The CDR3 DNA reads TGCGCCAGCACCATCAAACATTCACCCCTCCACTTT.

A word on this clonotype: This may be a read error: a much more frequent sequence differs by one nucleotide. The CDR3 does not close with the conserved phenylalanine or tryptophan, likely indicating a read error. V is TRBV25-1 and J is TRBJ2-1, with TRBD2 matching 10 bases. Germline V gene data show CDR1 as MGHDK and CDR2 as SYGVNS. J gave up 0 bases and V 3 bases, and 2 bases lay outside the gene matches. There are 16 residues in the CDR3. CDR3 in amino acids: CASSEASGSSYNEQFL. For the CDR3, the DNA is TGTGCCAGCAGTGAGGCTAGCGGGAGCTCCTACAATGAGCAGTTCTTG.

V gene TRBV6-6 combines with J gene TRBJ1-2; D uncertain. The germline CDR1 and CDR2 sequences are MNHNY and SVGAGI (reference sequence). This CDR3 spans 12 amino acids. Deletions cut 1 base from V and 6 bases from J, with 6 bases between. As DNA, the CDR3 is TGTGCCAGCAGTTACTTGGTAGATGGCTACACCTTC. This sequence encodes CASSYLVDGYTF.

This clonotype occurred a few times. The chain's CDR3 is CASSEGQRATYEQYF. CDR3 sequence (DNA): TGTGCCAGCAGTGAAGGGCAGCGAGCGACCTACGAGCAGTACTTC. The V call is TRBV2, the J call TRBJ2-7; D is unclear. The V end was cut by 1 base, the J end by 2 bases, with 12 bases between. The germline V gene has CDR1 SNHLY and CDR2 FYNNEI. This CDR3 has 15 amino acids.

This clonotype was recorded a few times. The chain couples TRBV21-1 to TRBJ2-7; the DNA was not compared with TRBD1, the D call given in the table. TRBV21-1 is noted as a pseudogene. The length of the CDR3 is 16 residues. The CDR3 reads CASSGRRRGGIYEQYF. In DNA, the CDR3 is TGTGCCAGCAGCGGGCGCCGGCGGGGGGGGATCTACGAGCAGTACTTC.

The J gene is TRBJ2-3, the V gene TRBV20-1; D perhaps matches TRBD2 (6 bases). Trimming shortened V by 0 bases and J by 5 bases, and 18 bases separated the two germline ends. Germline CDR1 reads DFQATT; CDR2 reads SNEGSKA (reference sequence). The CDR3 has 16 residues. The DNA for the CDR3 is TGCAGTGCTAGAGATGTTCTGCGGAGGGATGTAGATACGCAGTATTTT. Translated: CSARDVLRRDVDTQYF.